This TCR beta chain was recorded in a study of early T cells in non-severe SARS-CoV-2 infection. Individual cDNA molecules were tagged with unique molecular identifiers. TCRdb analysed the 5' RACE reads with MiXCR anew, one entry per CDR3 protein. The top ten hold 4% to 5.5% of the sample, which has 60,000 to 75,000 distinct CDR3 sequences, 12% seen once. Trimming took 2 bases from V and 2 from J; bases not matched to a gene: 4. This CDR3 contains 15 residues. Germline V CDR1 and CDR2: ENHRY, SYGVKD. The sequenced sample was whole blood. The chain couples TRBV10-3 to TRBJ2-7; 9 nucleotides match TRBD1. This TCR came from an adult who was a healthcare worker with PCR-confirmed SARS-CoV-2 infection or an uninfected control (not recorded which). The CDR3 DNA follows: TGTGCCATCAGTGAGAGGGACAGGGAAGCCTACGAGCAGTACTTC. This codes for CAISERDREAYEQYF.